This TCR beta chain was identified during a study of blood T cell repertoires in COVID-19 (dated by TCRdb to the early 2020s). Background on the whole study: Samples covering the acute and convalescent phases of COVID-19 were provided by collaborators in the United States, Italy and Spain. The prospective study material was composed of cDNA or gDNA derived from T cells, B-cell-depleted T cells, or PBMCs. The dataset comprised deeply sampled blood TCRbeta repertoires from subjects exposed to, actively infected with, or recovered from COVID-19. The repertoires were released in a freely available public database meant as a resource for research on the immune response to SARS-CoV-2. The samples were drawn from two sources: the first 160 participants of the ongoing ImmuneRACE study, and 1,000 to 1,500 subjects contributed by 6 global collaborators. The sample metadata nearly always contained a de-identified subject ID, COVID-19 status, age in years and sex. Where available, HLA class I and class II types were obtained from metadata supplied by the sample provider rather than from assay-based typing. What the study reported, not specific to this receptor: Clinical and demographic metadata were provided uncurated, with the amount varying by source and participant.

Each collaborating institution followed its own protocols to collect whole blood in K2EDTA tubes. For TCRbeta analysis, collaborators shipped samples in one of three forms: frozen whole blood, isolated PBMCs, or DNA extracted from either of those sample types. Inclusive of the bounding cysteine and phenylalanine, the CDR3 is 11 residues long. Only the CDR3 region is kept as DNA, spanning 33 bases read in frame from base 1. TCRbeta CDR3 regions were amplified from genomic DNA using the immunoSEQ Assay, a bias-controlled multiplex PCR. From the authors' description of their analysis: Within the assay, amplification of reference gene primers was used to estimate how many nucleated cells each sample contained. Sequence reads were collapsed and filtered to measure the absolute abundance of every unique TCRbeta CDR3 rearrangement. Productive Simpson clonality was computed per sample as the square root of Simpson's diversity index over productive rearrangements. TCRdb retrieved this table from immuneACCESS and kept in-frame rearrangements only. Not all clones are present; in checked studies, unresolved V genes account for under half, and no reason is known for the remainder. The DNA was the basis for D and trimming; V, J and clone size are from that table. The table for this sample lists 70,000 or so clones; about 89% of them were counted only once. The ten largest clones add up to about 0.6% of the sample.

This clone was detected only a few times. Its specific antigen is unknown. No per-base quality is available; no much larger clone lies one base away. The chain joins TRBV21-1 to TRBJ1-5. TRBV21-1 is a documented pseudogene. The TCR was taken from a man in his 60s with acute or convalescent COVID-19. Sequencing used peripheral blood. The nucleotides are TGTGCCAGAAGAGGCCATCAGCCCCAGCATTTT. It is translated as CARRGHQPQHF.